What follows is one T cell receptor beta chain and its context. Its antigen is not known. This record belongs to a study of cytomegalovirus exposure and HLA in healthy donors. Findings and caveats of the study: There were some public TCRs occurring in many donors, but most TCR sequences were rare. In vitro, three CMV-associated chains proved specific for CMV antigens. The classifier, whose performance was assessed in both the original and validation cohorts, reportedly diagnosed cytomegalovirus status with high specificity and sensitivity.

Among the 120 or so subjects of the validation cohort, separate from the approximately 700-subject first cohort, were the donors. The germline CDR1 and CDR2 sequences are LNHNV and YYDKDF (reference sequence). Trimming stripped 1 base from V and 3 bases from J, with 17 bases between. The CDR3 spans 17 residues. The data were produced by immunoSEQ multiplex PCR, yet TCRdb's version contains in-frame clones alone and is incomplete. The data show some 85,000 clones, around 96% seen once. The clonotype was recovered from a woman under 30 in good health and CMV-seronegative. This chain joins TRBV15 and TRBJ2-3; tentative D call: TRBD2 (6 bases). The sequenced material came from PBMCs. The CDR3 loop is CATSRVPREWITDTQYF. The CDR3 DNA reads TGTGCCACCAGCAGAGTTCCTCGGGAGTGGATTACAGATACGCAGTATTTT.